A single sample is the source of the 16 T cell receptor beta chains below, sequenced in a study of cytomegalovirus exposure and HLA in healthy donors listed by TCRdb under 2017. Libraries were prepared through the immunoSEQ multiplex PCR assay. For the multiplex PCR, a mixture combining 60 forward primers for TCR Vbeta segments and 13 reverse primers for TCR Jbeta segments was used. TCRdb carries this immuneACCESS record with in-frame sequences only. Its versions omit some clonotypes, under half of them owing to an unresolved V gene in the studies checked, with the rest unexplained. The sample includes about 180,000 clones, with 76% observed a single time. The top ten clonotypes cover 2% to 2.5% of the sample. Sequencing input: PBMCs. All receptors come from a woman aged 25 to 39 in good health and CMV-seropositive.

This sequence joins TRBV5-1 and TRBJ2-1; TRBD2 aligns across 10 bases. Germline V gives CDR1 SGHRS, CDR2 YFSETQ. This CDR3 has 15 amino acids. J gave up 9 bases and V 0 bases, and 6 bases lay outside the gene matches. This CDR3 is CASSLASGGAGEQFF. The CDR3 DNA is TGCGCCAGCAGCTTGGCAAGCGGGGGGGCCGGTGAGCAGTTCTTC.

The CDR3 region is CASSLQINSGNTIYF. The CDR3 DNA is TGTGCCAGCAGTTTACAGATCAACTCTGGAAACACCATATATTTT. This chain connects TRBV28 to TRBJ1-3; no reliable D call. Germline CDR1 is MDHEN and CDR2 is SYDVKM. Trimming shortened V by 2 bases and J by 0 bases, and 8 bases separated the two germline ends. The CDR3 covers 15 residues.

The sample holds a few counts of this clone. This chain connects TRBV7-9 to TRBJ1-1; a possible D gene is TRBD1 (6 bases). V was trimmed by 5 bases and J by 1 base, leaving 14 bases between them. Germline V gene data show CDR1 as SEHNR and CDR2 as FQNEAQ (reference sequence). The CDR3 contains 15 residues. Here the CDR3 DNA reads TGTGCCAGCAGCCCACAGGGAGGGCCGAACACTGAAGCTTTCTTT. Residues: CASSPQGGPNTEAFF.

The J gene is TRBJ2-2, the V gene TRBV27; D might be TRBD1 (6 bases). Trimming took 8 bases from V and 2 from J, leaving 24 bases between them. The length of the CDR3 is 18 residues. Germline-derived CDR1 and CDR2 are MNHEY and SMNVEV (reference sequence). The CDR3 loop reads CASRSRGIDRSNTGELFF. DNA for the CDR3: TGTGCCAGCCGTTCCCGGGGCATCGACAGGTCCAACACCGGGGAGCTGTTTTTT.

The J gene is TRBJ2-2, the V gene TRBV2, with 9 positions matching TRBD2. The V gene end was trimmed by 7 bases and the J gene end by 5 bases; junction bases not matched to a gene: 8. The CDR3 totals 15 residues. Germline V gives CDR1 SNHLY, CDR2 FYNNEI. The DNA of the CDR3 is TGTGCCAGCAACCCTGGGCTAGCGGGGACCGGGGAGCTGTTTTTT. Its protein is CASNPGLAGTGELFF. The variable domain in full, with the rest retrieved from reference TRBV2 and TRBJ2-2, is EPEVTQTPSHQVTQMGQEVILRCVPISNHLYFYWYRQILGQKVEFLVSFYNNEISEKSEIFDDQFSVERPDGSNFTLKIRSTKLEDSAMYFCASNPGLAGTGELFFGEGSRLTVL.

This clone came up a few times. The chain uses TRBV4-3 and TRBJ2-7; no clear D gene. The length of the CDR3 is 15 residues. V was shortened by 1 base and J by 2 bases, with 12 bases between the two germline ends. Germline V gene sequence: CDR1 LGHNA, CDR2 YSLEER. This CDR3 is CASSQGSALTYEQYF. In nucleotides, the CDR3 is TGCGCCAGCAGCCAAGGGTCAGCGCTCACCTACGAGCAGTACTTC.

The chain recombines TRBV7-9 with TRBJ1-1; tentatively, D is TRBD1 (6 bases). Deletions cut 0 bases from V and 1 base from J, with 12 bases between. The CDR3 has 16 residues. The germline CDR1 and CDR2 sequences are SEHNR and FQNEAQ (reference sequence). CDR3 sequence: CASSLAMGAANTEAFF. DNA for the CDR3: TGTGCCAGCAGCTTAGCTATGGGGGCCGCGAACACTGAAGCTTTCTTT.

The J gene is TRBJ1-2, the V gene TRBV28; D is unclear. Trimming shortened V by 7 bases and J by 7 bases, and 16 bases separated the two germline ends. The CDR3 is 13 residues long. Germline CDR1 is MDHEN and CDR2 is SYDVKM. CDR3 sequence reads: CASITNGVSGYTF. CDR3 coding DNA: TGTGCCAGCATCACCAACGGGGTCTCTGGCTACACCTTC.

This clone was recorded only once. V gene TRBV7-2 combines with J gene TRBJ1-5, with D possibly being TRBD1 (6 bases). The V end lost 5 bases, the J end lost 4 bases, and 12 bases lay between the germline ends. CDR1 SGHTA and CDR2 FQGNSA come from the germline V gene. The CDR3 is made up of 14 amino acids. The CDR3, as DNA: TGTGCCAGCAGCCCAGGACAGACTAATCAGCCCCAGCATTTT. This sequence encodes CASSPGQTNQPQHF.

This chain joins TRBV21-1 and TRBJ2-2; no DNA check was done on the table's D call, TRBD2. TRBV21-1 corresponds to a pseudogene. CDR3 length: 16 amino acids. Written as DNA, the CDR3 is TGTGCCAGCAGCCTTGGGGGGAGGAAGGGAACCGGGGAGCTGTTTTTT. It translates to CASSLGGRKGTGELFF.

This rearrangement joins TRBV2 to TRBJ2-7, with 7 positions matching TRBD1. CDR3 size: 14 residues. J gave up 0 bases and V 4 bases, and 3 bases lay outside the gene matches. In germline, CDR1 is SNHLY, CDR2 FYNNEI. DNA of the CDR3: TGTGCCAGCAGTGGGGGGACAGTCTCCTACGAGCAGTACTTC. Translating gives CASSGGTVSYEQYF.

The chain recombines TRBV6-1 with TRBJ2-3; D is unclear. The CDR3 is 14 residues long. V was cut by 2 bases and J by 1 base, with 7 bases left in between. Germline V gene data show CDR1 as MNHNS and CDR2 as SASEGT. This CDR3 is CASSEFLGTDTQYF. The DNA of the CDR3 is TGTGCCAGCAGTGAATTTCTAGGCACAGATACGCAGTATTTT.

This chain links TRBV28 with TRBJ2-7; 7 nucleotides match TRBD1. The J segment lost 2 bases and the V segment lost 2 bases, leaving 3 bases of the junction unmatched. This CDR3 has 14 residues. Germline loops: CDR1 MDHEN, CDR2 SYDVKM. In DNA form, the CDR3 reads TGTGCCAGCAGTTTACCCGACAGGGCCTACGAGCAGTACTTC. Translating it yields CASSLPDRAYEQYF.

A single count supports this clone. V usage is TRBV9 and J usage is TRBJ1-2; TRBD1 matches at 8 bases. The germline CDR1 and CDR2 sequences are SGDLS and YYNGEE. The trim removed 0 bases at V and 7 bases at J, leaving 8 bases unmatched. The CDR3 consists of 15 residues. The CDR3 sequence: CASSVERGDRGGYTF. CDR3 nucleotide sequence: TGTGCCAGCAGCGTAGAGAGAGGAGACAGGGGTGGCTACACCTTC.

This clone appeared a few times. The DNA of the CDR3 is TGTGCCAGCAGTAGCGGGGGGGCCCTTCGTGAGCAGTTCTTC. Its protein product is CASSSGGALREQFF. The chain uses TRBV9 and TRBJ2-1; 11 bases map to TRBD2. The germline gives CDR1 SGDLS, CDR2 YYNGEE. The CDR3 is made up of 14 amino acids. The V segment lost 5 bases and the J segment 9 bases; nucleotides outside the gene matches: 7.

The V gene is TRBV2, the J gene TRBJ1-4; D is uncertain. Germline V lookup: CDR1 SNHLY, CDR2 FYNNEI. The germline V and J ends were trimmed by 5 bases and 7 bases, with 17 bases remaining between them. The CDR3 loop spans 15 amino acids. CDR3 sequence reads: CASSTDAWGGEKLFF. CDR3 nucleotide sequence: TGTGCCAGCAGTACTGACGCCTGGGGAGGTGAAAAACTGTTTTTT.